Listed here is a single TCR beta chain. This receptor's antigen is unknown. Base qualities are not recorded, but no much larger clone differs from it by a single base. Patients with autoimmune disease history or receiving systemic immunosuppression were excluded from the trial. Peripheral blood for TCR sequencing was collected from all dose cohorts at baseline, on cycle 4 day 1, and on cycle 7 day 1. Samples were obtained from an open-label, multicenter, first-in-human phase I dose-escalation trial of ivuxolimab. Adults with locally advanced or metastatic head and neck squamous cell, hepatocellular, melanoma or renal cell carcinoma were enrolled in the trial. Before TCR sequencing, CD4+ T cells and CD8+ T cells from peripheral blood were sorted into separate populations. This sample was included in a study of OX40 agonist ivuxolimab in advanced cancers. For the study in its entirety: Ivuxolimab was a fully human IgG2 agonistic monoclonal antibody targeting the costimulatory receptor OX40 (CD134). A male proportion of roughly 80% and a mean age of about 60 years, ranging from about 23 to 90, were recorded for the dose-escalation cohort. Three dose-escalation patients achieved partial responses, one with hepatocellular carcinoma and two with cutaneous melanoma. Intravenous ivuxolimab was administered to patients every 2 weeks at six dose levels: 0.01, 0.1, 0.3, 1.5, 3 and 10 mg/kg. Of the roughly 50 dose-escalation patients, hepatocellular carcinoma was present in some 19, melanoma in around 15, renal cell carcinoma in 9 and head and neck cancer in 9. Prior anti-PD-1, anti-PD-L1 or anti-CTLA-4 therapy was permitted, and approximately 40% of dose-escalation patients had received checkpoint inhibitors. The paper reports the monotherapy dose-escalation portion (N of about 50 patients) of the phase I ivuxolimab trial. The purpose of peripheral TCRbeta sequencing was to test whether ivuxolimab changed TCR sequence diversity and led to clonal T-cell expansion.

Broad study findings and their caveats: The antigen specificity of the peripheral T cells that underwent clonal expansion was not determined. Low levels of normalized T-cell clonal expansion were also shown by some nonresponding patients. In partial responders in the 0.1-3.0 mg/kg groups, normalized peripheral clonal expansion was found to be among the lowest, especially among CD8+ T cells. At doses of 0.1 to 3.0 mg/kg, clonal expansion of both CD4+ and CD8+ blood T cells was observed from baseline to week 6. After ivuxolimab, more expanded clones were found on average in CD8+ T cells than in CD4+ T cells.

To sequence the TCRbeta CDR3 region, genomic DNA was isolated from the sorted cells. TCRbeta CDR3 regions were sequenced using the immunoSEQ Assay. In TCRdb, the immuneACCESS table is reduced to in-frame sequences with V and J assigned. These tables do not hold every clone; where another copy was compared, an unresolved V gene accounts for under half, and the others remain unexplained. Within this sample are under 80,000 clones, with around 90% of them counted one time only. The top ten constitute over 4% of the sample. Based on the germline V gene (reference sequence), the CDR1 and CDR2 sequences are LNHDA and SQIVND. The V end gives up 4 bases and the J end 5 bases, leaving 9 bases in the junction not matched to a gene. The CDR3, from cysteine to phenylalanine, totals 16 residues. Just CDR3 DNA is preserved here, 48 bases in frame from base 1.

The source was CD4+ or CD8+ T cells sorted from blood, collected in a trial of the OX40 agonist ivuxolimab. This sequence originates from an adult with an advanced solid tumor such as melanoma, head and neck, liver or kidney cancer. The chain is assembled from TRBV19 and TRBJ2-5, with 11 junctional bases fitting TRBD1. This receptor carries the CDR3 CASSSQSGTGGETQYF. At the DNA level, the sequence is TGTGCCAGTAGTAGCCAATCCGGGACAGGGGGGGAGACCCAGTACTTC.